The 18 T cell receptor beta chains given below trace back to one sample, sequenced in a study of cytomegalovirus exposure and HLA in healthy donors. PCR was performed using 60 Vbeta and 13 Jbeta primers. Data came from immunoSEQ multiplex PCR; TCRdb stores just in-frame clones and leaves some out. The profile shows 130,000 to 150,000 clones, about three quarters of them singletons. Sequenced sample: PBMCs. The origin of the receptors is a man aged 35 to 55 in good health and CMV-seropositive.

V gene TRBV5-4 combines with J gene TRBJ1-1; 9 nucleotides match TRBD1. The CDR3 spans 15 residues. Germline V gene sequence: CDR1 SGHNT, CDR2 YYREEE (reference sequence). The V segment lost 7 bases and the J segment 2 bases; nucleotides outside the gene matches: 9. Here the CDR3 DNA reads TGTGCCAGCGTCCGGGACAGGGCCCCAAACACTGAAGCTTTCTTT. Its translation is CASVRDRAPNTEAFF. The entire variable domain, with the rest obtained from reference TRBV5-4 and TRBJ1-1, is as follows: ETGVTQSPTHLIKTRGQQVTLRCSSQSGHNTVSWYQQALGQGPQFIFQYYREEENGRGNFPPRFSGLQFPNYSSELNVNALELDDSALYLCASVRDRAPNTEAFFGQGTRLTVV.

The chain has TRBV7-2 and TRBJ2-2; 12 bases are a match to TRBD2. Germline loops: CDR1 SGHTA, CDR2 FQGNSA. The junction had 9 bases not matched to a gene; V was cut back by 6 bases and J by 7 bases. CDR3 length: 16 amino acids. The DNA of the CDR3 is TGTGCCAGCAGGAAACTAGCGGGAGGCCATGGCGGGGAGCTGTTTTTT. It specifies CASRKLAGGHGGELFF. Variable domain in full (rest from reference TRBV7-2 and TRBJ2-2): GAGVSQSPSNKVTEKGKDVELRCDPISGHTALYWYRQSLGQGLEFLIYFQGNSAPDKSGLPSDRFSAERTGGSVSTLTIQRTQQEDSAVYLCASRKLAGGHGGELFFGEGSRLTVL.

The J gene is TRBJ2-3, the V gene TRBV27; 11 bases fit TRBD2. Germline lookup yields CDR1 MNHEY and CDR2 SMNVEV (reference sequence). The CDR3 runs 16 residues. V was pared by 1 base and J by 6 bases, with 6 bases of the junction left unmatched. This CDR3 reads CASSLLAGGPKDTQYF. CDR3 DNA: TGTGCCAGCAGTTTATTAGCGGGAGGGCCGAAGGATACGCAGTATTTT.

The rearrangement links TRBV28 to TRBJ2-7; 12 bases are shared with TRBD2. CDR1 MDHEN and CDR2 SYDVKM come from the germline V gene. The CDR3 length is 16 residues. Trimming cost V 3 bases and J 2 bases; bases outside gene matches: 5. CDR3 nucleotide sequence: TGTGCCAGCAGTTTTTCCGGACTAGCGGGAACCTACGAGCAGTACTTC. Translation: CASSFSGLAGTYEQYF.

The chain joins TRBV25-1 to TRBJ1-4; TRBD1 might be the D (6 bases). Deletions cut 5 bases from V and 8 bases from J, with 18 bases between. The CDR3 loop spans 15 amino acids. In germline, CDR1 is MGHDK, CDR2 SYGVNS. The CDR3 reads CASSSLQGLREKLFF. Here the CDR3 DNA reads TGTGCCAGCAGTTCTTTACAGGGTCTGAGGGAAAAACTGTTTTTT.

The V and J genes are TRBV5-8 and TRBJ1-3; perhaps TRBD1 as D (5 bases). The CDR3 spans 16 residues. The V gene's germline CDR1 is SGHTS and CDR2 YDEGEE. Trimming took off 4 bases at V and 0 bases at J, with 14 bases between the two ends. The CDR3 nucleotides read TGTGCCAGCAGCCGCGGGACTGCGAGCTCTGGAAACACCATATATTTT. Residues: CASSRGTASSGNTIYF.

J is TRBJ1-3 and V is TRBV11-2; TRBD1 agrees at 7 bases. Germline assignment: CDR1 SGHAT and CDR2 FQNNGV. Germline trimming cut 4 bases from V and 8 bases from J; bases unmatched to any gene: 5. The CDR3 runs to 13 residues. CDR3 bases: TGTGCCAGCAGCTCTCACAGGGGAGACACCATATATTTT. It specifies CASSSHRGDTIYF.

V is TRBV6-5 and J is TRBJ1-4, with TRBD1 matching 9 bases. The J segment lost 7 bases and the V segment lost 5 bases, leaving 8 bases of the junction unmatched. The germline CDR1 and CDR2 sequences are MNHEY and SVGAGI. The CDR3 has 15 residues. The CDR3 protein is CASSTAGTGREKLFF. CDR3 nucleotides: TGTGCCAGCAGTACCGCGGGGACAGGGCGTGAAAAACTGTTTTTT.

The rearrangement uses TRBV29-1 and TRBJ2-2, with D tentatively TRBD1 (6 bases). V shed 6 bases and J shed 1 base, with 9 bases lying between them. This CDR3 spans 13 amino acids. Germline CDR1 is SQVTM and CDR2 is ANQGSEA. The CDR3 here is CSVDRQNTGELFF. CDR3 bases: TGCAGCGTAGACAGGCAGAACACCGGGGAGCTGTTTTTT.

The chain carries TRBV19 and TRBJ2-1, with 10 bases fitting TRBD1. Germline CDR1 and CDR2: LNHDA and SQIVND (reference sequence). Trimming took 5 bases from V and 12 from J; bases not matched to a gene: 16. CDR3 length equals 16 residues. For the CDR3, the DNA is TGTGCCAGTAGTCTAACCGGGACAGGGGTTTGGTTGGGGCAGTTCTTC. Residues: CASSLTGTGVWLGQFF. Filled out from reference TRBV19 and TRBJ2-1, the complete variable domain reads DGGITQSPKYLFRKEGQNVTLSCEQNLNHDAMYWYRQDPGQGLRLIYYSQIVNDFQKGDIAEGYSVSREKKESFPLTVTSAQKNPTAFYLCASSLTGTGVWLGQFFGPGTRLTVL.

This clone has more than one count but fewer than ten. The CDR3 loop reads CASSLGTVSQDEQFF. The DNA for the CDR3 is TGTGCCAGCAGTTTGGGGACAGTGAGTCAGGATGAGCAGTTCTTC. This chain uses TRBV6-1 with TRBJ2-1, with TRBD1 matching 7 bases. The CDR3 loop spans 15 amino acids. The germline CDR1 and CDR2 sequences are MNHNS and SASEGT. V lost 5 bases, J lost 8 bases, and 12 bases stayed unmatched.

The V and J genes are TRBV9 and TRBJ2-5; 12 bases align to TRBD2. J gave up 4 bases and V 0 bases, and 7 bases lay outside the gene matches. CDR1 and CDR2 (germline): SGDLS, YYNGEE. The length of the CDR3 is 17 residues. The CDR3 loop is CASSVAPRLAGVETQYF. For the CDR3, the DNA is TGTGCCAGCAGCGTAGCCCCCAGACTAGCGGGAGTAGAGACCCAGTACTTC.

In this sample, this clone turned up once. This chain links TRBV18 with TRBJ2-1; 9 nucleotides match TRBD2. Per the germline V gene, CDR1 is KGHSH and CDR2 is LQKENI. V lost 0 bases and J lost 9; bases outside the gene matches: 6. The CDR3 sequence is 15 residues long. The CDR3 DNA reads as TGTGCCAGCTCACCACCCGGGACTAGCAGGGGTGAGCAGTTCTTC. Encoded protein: CASSPPGTSRGEQFF. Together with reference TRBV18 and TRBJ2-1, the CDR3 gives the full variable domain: NAGVMQNPRHLVRRRGQEARLRCSPMKGHSHVYWYRQLPEEGLKFMVYLQKENIIDESGMPKERFSAEFPKEGPSILRIQQVVRGDSAAYFCASSPPGTSRGEQFFGPGTRLTVL.

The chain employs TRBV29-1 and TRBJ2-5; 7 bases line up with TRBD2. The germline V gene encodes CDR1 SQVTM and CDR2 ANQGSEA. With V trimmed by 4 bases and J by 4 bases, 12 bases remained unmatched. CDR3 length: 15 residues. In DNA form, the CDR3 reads TGCAGCGTTGTCCCCACCCGGGGGGACGGAGAGACCCAGTACTTC. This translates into CSVVPTRGDGETQYF.

The CDR3 coding sequence is TGTGCCAGCAGCCTTTCCGGGGGCTACGAGCAGTACTTC. This codes for CASSLSGGYEQYF. The chain joins TRBV4-2 to TRBJ2-7; a weak D match, TRBD2 (6 bases). Germline CDR1 reads LGHNA; CDR2 reads YNFKEQ. The V and J ends lost 4 bases and 3 bases respectively, with 10 bases between them. CDR3 length equals 13 residues.

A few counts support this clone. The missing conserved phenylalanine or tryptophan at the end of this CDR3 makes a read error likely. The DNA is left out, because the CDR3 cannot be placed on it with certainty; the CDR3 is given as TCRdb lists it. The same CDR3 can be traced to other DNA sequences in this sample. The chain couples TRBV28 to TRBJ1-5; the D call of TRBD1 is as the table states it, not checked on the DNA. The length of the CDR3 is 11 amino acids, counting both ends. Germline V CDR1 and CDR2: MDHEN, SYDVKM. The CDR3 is CASSSTGRIEV.

The CDR3 DNA reads TGTGCCTGGAGTAGGGGCACCGGGGAGCTGTTTTTT. It translates to CAWSRGTGELFF. This chain links TRBV30 with TRBJ2-2, with a weak D call TRBD1 (5 bases). CDR3 length: 12 amino acids. Between the trimmed V and J ends, which lost 2 bases and 4 bases, there was a span of 5 bases. The germline V gene has CDR1 GTSNPN and CDR2 SVGIG (reference sequence).

CDR3 DNA: TGTGCCAGCAATGGACAGAGCTACGAGCAGTACTTC. This translates into CASNGQSYEQYF. The rearrangement uses TRBV2 and TRBJ2-7, with D possibly TRBD1 on 6 matching bases. The CDR3 has 12 amino acids. CDR1 SNHLY and CDR2 FYNNEI come from the germline V gene. Trimming took off 7 bases at V and 3 bases at J, with 10 bases between the two ends. Supplemented by reference TRBV2 and TRBJ2-7, the full variable domain reads EPEVTQTPSHQVTQMGQEVILRCVPISNHLYFYWYRQILGQKVEFLVSFYNNEISEKSEIFDDQFSVERPDGSNFTLKIRSTKLEDSAMYFCASNGQSYEQYFGPGTRLTVT.